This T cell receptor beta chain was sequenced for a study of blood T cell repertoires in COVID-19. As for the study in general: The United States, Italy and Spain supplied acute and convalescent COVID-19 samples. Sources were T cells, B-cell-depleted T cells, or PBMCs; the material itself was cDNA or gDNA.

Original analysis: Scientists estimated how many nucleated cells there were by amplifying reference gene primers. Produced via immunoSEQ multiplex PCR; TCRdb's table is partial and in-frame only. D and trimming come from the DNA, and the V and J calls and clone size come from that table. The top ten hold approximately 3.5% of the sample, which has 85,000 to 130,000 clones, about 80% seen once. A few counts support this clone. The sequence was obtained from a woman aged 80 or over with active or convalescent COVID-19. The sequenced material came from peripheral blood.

CDR3: CASRGGGSPLHF. In DNA, the CDR3 is TGTGCCAGCAGGGGGGGAGGGTCACCCCTCCACTTT. The chain combines TRBV12-3 or TRBV12-4 with TRBJ1-6; a weak D match, TRBD1 (5 bases). V was trimmed by 6 bases and J by 10 bases, leaving 10 bases between them. There are 12 residues in the CDR3.